This T cell receptor (beta chain) originates from a study of blood T cell repertoires in COVID-19. The trim removed 0 bases at V and 9 bases at J, leaving 11 bases unmatched. The CDR3 totals 17 residues. CDR1 ENHRY and CDR2 SYGVKD come from the germline V gene. Profiling relied on immunoSEQ multiplex PCR, and the TCRdb table lists in-frame clones only, not all of them. The repertoire holds approximately 200,000 clones, 75% to 85% seen once, with under 7% in the top ten. This receptor was taken from a woman aged 40 to 50 with COVID-19, enrolled during active disease. V is TRBV10-3 and J is TRBJ1-6; 7 bases map to TRBD1. The specimen was peripheral blood. CDR3 in amino acids: CAISESLTGVVGSPLHF. CDR3 DNA sequence: TGTGCCATCAGTGAGTCTTTAACAGGGGTGGTCGGTTCACCCCTCCACTTT.